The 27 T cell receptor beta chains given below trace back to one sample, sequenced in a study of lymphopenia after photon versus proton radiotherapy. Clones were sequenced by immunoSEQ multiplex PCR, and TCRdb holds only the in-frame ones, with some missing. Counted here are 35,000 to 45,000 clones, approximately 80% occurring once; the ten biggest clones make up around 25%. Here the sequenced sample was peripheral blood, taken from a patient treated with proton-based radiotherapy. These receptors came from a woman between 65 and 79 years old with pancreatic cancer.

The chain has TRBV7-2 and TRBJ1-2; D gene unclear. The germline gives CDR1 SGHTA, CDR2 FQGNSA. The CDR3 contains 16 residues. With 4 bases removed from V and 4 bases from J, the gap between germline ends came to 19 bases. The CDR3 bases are TGTGCCAGCAGCTCCCAAGGAGTGCAGACCCTCTATGGCTACACCTTC. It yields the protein CASSSQGVQTLYGYTF.

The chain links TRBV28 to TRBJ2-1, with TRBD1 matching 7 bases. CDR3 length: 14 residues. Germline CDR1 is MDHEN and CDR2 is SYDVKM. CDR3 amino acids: CTCEGAGGSNEQFF. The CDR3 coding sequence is TGTACCTGCGAGGGAGCAGGGGGATCCAATGAGCAGTTCTTC.

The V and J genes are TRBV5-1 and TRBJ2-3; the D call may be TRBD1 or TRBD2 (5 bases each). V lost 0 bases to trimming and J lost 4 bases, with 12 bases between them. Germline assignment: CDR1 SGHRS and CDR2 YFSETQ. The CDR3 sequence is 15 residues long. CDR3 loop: CASSLAAGSPDTQYF. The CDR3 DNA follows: TGCGCCAGCAGCTTGGCCGCAGGGAGCCCAGATACGCAGTATTTT.

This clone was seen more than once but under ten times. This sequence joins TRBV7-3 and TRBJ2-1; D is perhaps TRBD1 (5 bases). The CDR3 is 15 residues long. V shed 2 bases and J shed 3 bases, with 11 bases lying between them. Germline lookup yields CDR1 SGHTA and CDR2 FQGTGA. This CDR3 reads CASSLGWQGYNEQFF. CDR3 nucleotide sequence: TGTGCCAGCAGCTTAGGGTGGCAGGGCTACAATGAGCAGTTCTTC.

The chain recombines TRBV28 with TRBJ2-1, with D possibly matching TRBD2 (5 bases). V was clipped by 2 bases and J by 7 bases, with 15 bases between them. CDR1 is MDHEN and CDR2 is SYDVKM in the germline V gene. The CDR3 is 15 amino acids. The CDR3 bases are TGTGCCAGCAGTTTAACCGGGCCGGGGAGAAATGAGCAGTTCTTC. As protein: CASSLTGPGRNEQFF.

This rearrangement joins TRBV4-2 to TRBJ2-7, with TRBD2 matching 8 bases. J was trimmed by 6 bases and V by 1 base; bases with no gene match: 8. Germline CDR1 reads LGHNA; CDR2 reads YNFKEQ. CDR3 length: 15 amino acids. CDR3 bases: TGTGCCAGCAGCCAAGCAGGAGCGGGAGAGGGCGAGCAGTACTTC. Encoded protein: CASSQAGAGEGEQYF.

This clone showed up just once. The CDR3 here is CASSIGTSGNNEQFF. The DNA for the CDR3 is TGTGCCAGCTCGATCGGGACTAGCGGTAACAATGAGCAGTTCTTC. V gene TRBV28 combines with J gene TRBJ2-1; 11 bases are shared with TRBD2. After removal of 8 bases from V and 5 bases from J, the junction contained 8 bases not matched to a gene. CDR1 and CDR2 from the germline V gene are MDHEN and SYDVKM. The CDR3 extends over 15 amino acids. The full variable domain, with the rest looked up from reference TRBV28 and TRBJ2-1, is DVKVTQSSRYLVKRTGEKVFLECVQDMDHENMFWYRQDPGLGLRLIYFSYDVKMKEKGDIPEGYSVSREKKERFSLILESASTNQTSMYLCASSIGTSGNNEQFFGPGTRLTVL.

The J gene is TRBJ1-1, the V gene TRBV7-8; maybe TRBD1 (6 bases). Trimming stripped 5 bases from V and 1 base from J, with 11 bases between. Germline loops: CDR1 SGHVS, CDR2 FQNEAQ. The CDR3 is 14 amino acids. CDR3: CASSLQGRNTEAFF. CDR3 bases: TGTGCCAGCAGCCTTCAGGGGCGGAACACTGAAGCTTTCTTT.

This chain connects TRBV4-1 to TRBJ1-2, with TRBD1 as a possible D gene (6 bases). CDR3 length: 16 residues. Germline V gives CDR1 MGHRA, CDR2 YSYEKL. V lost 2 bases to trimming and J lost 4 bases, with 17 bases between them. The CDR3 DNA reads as TGCGCCAGCAGCCAAAATGAACAGGGTCTCGGCTATGGCTACACCTTC. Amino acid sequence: CASSQNEQGLGYGYTF.

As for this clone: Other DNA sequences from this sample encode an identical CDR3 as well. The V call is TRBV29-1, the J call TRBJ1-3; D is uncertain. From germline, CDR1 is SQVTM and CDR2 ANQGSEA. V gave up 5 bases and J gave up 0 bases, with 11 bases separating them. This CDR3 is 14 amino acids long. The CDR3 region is CSVSFGSSGNTIYF. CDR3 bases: TGCAGCGTTTCCTTTGGTAGCTCTGGAAACACCATATATTTT.

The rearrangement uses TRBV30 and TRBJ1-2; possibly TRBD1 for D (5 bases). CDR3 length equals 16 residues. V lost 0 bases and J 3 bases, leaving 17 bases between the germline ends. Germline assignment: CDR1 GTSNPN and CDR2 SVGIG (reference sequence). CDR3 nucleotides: TGTGCCTGGAGTGTACCGGGGGGAGGGACTCACTATGGCTACACCTTC. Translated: CAWSVPGGGTHYGYTF. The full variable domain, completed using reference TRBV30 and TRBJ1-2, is SQTIHQWPATLVQPVGSPLSLECTVEGTSNPNLYWYRQAAGRGLQLLFYSVGIGQISSEVPQNLSASRPQDRQFILSSKKLLLSDSGFYLCAWSVPGGGTHYGYTFGSGTRLTVV.

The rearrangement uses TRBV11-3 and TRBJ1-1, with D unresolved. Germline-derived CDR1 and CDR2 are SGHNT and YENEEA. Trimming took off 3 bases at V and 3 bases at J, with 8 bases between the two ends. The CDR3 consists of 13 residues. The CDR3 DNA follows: TGTGCCAGCAGCTTTGACCGCGACACTGAAGCTTTCTTT. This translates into CASSFDRDTEAFF.

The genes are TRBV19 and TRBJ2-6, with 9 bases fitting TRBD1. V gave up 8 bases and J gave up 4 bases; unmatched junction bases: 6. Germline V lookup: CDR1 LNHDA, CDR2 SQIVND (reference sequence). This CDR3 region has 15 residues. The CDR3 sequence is CASEQGAAGANVLTF. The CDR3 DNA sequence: TGTGCCAGTGAACAGGGGGCAGCGGGGGCCAACGTCCTGACTTTC. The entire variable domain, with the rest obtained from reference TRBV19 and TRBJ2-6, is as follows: DGGITQSPKYLFRKEGQNVTLSCEQNLNHDAMYWYRQDPGQGLRLIYYSQIVNDFQKGDIAEGYSVSREKKESFPLTVTSAQKNPTAFYLCASEQGAAGANVLTFGAGSRLTVL.

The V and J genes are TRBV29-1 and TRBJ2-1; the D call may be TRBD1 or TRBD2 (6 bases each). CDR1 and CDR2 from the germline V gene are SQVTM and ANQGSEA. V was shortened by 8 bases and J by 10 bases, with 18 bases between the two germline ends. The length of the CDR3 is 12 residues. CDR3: CSPRGRREEQFF. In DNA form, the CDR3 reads TGCAGCCCCCGGGGGCGACGGGAAGAGCAGTTCTTC.

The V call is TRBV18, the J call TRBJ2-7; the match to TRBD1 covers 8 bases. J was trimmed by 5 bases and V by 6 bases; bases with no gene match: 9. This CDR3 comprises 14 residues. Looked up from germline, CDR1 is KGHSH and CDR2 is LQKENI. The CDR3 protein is CASSGLTGGNEQYF. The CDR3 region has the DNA TGTGCCAGCTCGGGGTTAACAGGGGGAAACGAGCAGTACTTC.

CDR3 in amino acids: CATSRTSGSTDTQYF. CDR3 bases: TGTGCCACCAGCAGGACTAGCGGTAGCACAGATACGCAGTATTTT. The gene calls are TRBV15 and TRBJ2-3; 9 bases fit TRBD2. Germline CDR1 LNHNV, CDR2 YYDKDF (reference sequence). The CDR3 totals 15 residues. V shed 3 bases and J 0 bases; nucleotides not matched to a gene: 1.

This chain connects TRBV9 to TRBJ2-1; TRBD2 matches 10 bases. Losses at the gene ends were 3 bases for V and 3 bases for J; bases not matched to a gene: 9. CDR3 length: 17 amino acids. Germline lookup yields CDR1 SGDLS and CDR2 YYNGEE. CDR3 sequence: CASSGPVVAGGYNEQFF. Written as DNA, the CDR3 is TGTGCCAGCAGCGGCCCCGTTGTAGCGGGGGGCTACAATGAGCAGTTCTTC.

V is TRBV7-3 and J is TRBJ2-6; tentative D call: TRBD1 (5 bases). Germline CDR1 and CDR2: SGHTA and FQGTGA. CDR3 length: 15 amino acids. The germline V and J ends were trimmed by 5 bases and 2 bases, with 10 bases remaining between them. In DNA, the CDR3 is TGTGCCAGCAGCGTCGACAGAGCTGGGGCCAACGTCCTGACTTTC. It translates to CASSVDRAGANVLTF.

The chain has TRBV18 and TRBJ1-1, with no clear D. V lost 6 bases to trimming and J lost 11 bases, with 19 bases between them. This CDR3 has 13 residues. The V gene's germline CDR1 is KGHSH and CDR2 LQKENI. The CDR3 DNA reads TGTGCCAGCTCGCCGGATGTTGGCAGTGGGGCTTTCTTT. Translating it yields CASSPDVGSGAFF.

The CDR3 loop is CSVEGGYQETQYF. CDR3 DNA sequence: TGCAGCGTTGAGGGGGGTTACCAAGAGACCCAGTACTTC. The rearrangement links TRBV29-1 to TRBJ2-5, with TRBD2 as a possible D gene (6 bases). The CDR3 spans 13 residues. Germline V lookup: CDR1 SQVTM, CDR2 ANQGSEA. The V end lost 3 bases, the J end lost 0 bases, and 8 bases lay between the germline ends.

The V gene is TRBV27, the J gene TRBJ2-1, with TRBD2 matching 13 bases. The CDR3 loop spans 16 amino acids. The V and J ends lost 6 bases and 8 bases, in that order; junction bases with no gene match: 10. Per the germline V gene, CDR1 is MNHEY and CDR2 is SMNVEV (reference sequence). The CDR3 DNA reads TGTGCCAGCAGATCACCCACTAGCGGGAGGGGGGATGAGCAGTTCTTC. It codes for CASRSPTSGRGDEQFF.

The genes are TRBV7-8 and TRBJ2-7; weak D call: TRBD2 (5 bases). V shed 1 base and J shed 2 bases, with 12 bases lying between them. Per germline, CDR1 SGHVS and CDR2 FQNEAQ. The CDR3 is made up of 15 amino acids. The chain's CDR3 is CASSLGPAVTYEQYF. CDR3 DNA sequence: TGTGCCAGCAGCTTAGGTCCAGCGGTGACCTACGAGCAGTACTTC.

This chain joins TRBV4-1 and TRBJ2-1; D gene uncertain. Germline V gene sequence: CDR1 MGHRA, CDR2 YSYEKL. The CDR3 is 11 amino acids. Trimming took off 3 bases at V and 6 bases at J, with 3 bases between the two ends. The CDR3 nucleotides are TGCGCCAGCAGCCACCGCAATGAGCAGTTCTTC. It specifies CASSHRNEQFF.

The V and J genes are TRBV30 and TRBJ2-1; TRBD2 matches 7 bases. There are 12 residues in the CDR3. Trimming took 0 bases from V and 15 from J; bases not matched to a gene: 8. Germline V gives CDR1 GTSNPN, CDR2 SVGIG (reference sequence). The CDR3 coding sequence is TGTGCCTGGAGTGTACTATCCGGGAGGCCGTTCTTC. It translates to CAWSVLSGRPFF.

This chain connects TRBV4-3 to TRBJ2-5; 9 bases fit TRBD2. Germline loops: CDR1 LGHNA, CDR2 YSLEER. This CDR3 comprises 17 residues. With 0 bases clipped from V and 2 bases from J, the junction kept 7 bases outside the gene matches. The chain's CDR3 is CASSQDRAGGMQETQYF. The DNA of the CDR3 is TGCGCCAGCAGCCAAGATCGTGCGGGAGGGATGCAAGAGACCCAGTACTTC.

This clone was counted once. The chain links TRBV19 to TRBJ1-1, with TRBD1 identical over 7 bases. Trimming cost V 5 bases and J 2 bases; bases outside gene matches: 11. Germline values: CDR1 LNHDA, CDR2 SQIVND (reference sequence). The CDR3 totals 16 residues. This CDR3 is CASSQAQGGYNTEAFF. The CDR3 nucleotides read TGTGCCAGTAGTCAGGCGCAGGGGGGCTATAACACTGAAGCTTTCTTT.

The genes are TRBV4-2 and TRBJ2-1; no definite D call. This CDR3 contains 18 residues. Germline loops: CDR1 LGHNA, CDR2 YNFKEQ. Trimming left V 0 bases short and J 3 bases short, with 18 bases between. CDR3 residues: CASSQDTDSETNYNEQFF. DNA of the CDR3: TGTGCCAGCAGCCAAGATACCGACTCGGAGACGAACTACAATGAGCAGTTCTTC.